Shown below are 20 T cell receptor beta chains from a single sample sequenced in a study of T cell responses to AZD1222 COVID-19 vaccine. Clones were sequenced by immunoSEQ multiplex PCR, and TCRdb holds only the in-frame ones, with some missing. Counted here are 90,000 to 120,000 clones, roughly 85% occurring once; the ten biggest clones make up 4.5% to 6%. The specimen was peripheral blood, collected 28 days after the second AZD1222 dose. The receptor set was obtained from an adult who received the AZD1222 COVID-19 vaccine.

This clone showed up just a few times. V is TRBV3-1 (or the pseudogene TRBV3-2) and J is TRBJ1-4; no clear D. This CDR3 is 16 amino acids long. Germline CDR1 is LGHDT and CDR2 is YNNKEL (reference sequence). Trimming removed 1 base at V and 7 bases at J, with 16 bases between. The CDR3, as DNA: TGTGCCAGCAGCCAAGGGAGATCTTACACCGGTGAAAAACTGTTTTTT. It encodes CASSQGRSYTGEKLFF.

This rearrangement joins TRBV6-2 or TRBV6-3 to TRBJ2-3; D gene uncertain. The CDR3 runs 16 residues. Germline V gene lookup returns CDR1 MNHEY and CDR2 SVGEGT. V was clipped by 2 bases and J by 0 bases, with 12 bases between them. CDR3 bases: TGTGCCAGCAGTTACGGATCCTTCTCTAGCACAGATACGCAGTATTTT. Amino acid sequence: CASSYGSFSSTDTQYF.

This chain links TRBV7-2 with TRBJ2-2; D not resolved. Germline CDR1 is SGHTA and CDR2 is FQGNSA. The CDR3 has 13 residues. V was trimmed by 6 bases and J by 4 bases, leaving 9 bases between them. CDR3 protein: CASSWAGTGELFF. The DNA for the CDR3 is TGTGCCAGCAGTTGGGCCGGCACCGGGGAGCTGTTTTTT.

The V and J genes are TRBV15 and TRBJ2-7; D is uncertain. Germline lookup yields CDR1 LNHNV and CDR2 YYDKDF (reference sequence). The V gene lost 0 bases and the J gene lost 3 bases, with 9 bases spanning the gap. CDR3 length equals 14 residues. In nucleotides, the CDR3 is TGTGCCACCAGCAGAGAGGGCGGCCTCTACGAGCAGTACTTC. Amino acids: CATSREGGLYEQYF.

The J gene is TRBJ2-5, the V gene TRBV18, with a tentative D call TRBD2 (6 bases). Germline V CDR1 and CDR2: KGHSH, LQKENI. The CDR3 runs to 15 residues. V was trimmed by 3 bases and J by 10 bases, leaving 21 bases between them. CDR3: CASSPPTGTGWIQYF. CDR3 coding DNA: TGTGCCAGCTCACCCCCCACCGGGACTGGATGGATCCAGTACTTC.

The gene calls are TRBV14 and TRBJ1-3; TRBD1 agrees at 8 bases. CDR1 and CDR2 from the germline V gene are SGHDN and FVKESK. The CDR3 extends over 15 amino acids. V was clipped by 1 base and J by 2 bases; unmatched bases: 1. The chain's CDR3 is CASSQGRGPGNTIYF. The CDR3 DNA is TGTGCCAGCAGCCAAGGCAGGGGGCCTGGAAACACCATATATTTT.

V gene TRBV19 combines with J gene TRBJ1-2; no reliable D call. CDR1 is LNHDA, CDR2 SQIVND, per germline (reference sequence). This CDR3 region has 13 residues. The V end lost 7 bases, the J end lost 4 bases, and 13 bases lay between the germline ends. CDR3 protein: CASMKGSSYGYTF. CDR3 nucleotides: TGTGCCAGTATGAAGGGATCCAGCTATGGCTACACCTTC.

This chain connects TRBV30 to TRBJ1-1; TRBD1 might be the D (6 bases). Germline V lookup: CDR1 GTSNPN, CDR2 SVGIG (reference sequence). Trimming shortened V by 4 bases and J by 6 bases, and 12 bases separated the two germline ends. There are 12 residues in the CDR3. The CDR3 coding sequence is TGTGCCTGGAAGGACAGACGCCCTGAAGCTTTCTTT. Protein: CAWKDRRPEAFF.

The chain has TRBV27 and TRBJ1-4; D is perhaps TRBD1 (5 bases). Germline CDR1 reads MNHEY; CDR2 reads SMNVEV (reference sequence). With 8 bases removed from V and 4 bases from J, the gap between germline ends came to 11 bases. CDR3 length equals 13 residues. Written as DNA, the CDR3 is TGTGCCAGCGGACAATGGAATAATGAAAAACTGTTTTTT. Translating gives CASGQWNNEKLFF.

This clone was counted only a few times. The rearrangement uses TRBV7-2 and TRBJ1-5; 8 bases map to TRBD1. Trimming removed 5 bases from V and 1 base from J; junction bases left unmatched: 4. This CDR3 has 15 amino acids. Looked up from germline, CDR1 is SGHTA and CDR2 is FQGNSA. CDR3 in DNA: TGTGCCAGCAGCGCAGGGGGCACAAGCAATCAGCCCCAGCATTTT. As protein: CASSAGGTSNQPQHF.

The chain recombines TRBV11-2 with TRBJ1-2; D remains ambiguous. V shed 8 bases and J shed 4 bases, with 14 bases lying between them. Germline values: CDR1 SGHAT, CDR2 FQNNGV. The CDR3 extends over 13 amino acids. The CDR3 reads CASSEAPGYGYTF. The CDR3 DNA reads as TGTGCCAGCTCAGAGGCGCCGGGCTATGGCTACACCTTC.

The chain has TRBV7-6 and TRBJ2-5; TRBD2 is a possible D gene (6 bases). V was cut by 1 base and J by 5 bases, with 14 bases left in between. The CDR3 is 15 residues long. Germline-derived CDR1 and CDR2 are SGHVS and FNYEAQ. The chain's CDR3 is CASSLGGVFGETQYF. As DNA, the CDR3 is TGTGCCAGCAGCTTAGGCGGGGTATTCGGGGAGACCCAGTACTTC. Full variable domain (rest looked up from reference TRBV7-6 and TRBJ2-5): GAGVSQSPRYKVTKRGQDVALRCDPISGHVSLYWYRQALGQGPEFLTYFNYEAQQDKSGLPNDRFSAERPEGSISTLTIQRTEQRDSAMYRCASSLGGVFGETQYFGPGTRLLVL.

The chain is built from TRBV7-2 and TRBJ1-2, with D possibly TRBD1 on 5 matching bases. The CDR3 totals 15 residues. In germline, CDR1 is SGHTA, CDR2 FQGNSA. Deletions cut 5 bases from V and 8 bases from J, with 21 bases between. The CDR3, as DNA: TGTGCCAGCAGCCCAGGGACGGCCTCTGAGAACGGCTACACCTTC. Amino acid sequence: CASSPGTASENGYTF.

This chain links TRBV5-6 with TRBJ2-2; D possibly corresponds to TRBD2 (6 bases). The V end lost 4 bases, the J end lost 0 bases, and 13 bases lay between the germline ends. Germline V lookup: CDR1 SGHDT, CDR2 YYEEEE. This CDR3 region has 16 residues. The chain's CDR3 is CASSQWGDTNTGELFF. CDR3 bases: TGTGCCAGCAGCCAATGGGGGGATACGAACACCGGGGAGCTGTTTTTT.

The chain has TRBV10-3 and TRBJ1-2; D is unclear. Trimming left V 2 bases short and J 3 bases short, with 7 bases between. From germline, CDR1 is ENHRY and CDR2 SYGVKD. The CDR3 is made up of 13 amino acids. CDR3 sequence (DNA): TGTGCCATCAGTGAGGATAGGGACTATGGCTACACCTTC. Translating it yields CAISEDRDYGYTF.

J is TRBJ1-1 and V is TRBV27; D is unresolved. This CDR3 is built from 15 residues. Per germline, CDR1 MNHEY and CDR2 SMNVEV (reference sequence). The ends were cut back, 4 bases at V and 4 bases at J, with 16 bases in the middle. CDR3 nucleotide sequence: TGTGCCAGCAGTTCAGCGGTGACCGGGATCACTGAAGCTTTCTTT. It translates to CASSSAVTGITEAFF.

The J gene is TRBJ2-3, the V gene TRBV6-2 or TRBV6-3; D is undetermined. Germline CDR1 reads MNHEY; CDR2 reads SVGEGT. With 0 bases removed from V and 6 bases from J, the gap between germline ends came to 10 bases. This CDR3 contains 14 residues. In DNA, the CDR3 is TGTGCCAGCAGTTACTCGAAGTCCTCGGATACGCAGTATTTT. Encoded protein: CASSYSKSSDTQYF.

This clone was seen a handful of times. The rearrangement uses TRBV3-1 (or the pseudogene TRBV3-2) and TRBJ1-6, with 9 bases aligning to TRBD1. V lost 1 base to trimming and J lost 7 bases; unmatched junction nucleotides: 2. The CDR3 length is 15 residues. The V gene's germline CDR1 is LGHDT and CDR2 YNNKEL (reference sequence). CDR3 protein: CASSQGQGVNSPLHF. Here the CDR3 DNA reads TGTGCCAGCAGCCAAGGACAGGGGGTCAATTCACCCCTCCACTTT.

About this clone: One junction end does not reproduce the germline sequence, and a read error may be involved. In nucleotides, the CDR3 is TGTGCCAGCCTCGGACAGAAATGGGACTTC. It yields the protein CASLGQKWDF. The V gene is TRBV2, the J gene TRBJ2-5; perhaps TRBD1 as D (6 bases). The CDR3 is made up of 10 amino acids. Germline CDR1 is SNHLY and CDR2 is FYNNEI.

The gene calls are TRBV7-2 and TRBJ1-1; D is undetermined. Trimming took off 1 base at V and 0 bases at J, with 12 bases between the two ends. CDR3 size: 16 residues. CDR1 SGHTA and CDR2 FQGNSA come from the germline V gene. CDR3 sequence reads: CASSLVRDLMNTEAFF. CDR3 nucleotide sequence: TGTGCCAGCAGCTTAGTACGAGATTTAATGAACACTGAAGCTTTCTTT.